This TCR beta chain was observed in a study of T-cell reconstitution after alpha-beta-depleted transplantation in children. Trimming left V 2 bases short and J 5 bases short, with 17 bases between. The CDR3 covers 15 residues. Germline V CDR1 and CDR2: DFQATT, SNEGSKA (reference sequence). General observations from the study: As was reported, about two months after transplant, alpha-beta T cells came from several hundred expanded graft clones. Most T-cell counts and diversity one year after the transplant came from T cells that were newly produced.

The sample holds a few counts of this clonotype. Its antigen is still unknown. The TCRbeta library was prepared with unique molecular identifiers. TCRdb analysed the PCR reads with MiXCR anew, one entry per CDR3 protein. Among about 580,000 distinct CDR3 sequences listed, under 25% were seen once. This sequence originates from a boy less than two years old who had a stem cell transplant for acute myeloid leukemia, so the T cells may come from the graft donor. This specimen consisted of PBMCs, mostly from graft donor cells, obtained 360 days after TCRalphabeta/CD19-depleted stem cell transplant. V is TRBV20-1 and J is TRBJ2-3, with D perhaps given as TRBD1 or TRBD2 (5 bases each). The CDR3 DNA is TGCAGTGCTAGATCGCGCCCTGGGGGTAGAGATACGCAGTATTTT. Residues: CSARSRPGGRDTQYF.